This T cell receptor (beta chain) was sequenced in a study of CD8 T cells in ankylosing spondylitis. This CDR3 is built from 15 residues. Each CDR3 protein gets one entry after TCRdb re-called the 5' RACE reads with MiXCR. The table shows 200,000 to 300,000 distinct CDR3 sequences, with more than 20% occurring only once. Study outcomes and limitations: Reported data indicate significant enrichment of disease-linked clones within matched ankylosing spondylitis synovial fluid.

To note about this clonotype: Its antigen is not identified. A read error may account for a junction end that differs from germline.

The V gene is TRBV12-3 or TRBV12-4, the J gene TRBJ2-7; TRBD1 aligns across 7 bases. The source material was blood, either unsorted or a sorted T cell fraction (not recorded which). The clonotype originates from a male donor with ankylosing spondylitis or in good health (not recorded which). The CDR3 reads CDSRTSGGATYEQYF. The CDR3 DNA reads as TGTGACAGCAGGACCTCAGGGGGAGCGACGTACGAGCAGTACTTC.